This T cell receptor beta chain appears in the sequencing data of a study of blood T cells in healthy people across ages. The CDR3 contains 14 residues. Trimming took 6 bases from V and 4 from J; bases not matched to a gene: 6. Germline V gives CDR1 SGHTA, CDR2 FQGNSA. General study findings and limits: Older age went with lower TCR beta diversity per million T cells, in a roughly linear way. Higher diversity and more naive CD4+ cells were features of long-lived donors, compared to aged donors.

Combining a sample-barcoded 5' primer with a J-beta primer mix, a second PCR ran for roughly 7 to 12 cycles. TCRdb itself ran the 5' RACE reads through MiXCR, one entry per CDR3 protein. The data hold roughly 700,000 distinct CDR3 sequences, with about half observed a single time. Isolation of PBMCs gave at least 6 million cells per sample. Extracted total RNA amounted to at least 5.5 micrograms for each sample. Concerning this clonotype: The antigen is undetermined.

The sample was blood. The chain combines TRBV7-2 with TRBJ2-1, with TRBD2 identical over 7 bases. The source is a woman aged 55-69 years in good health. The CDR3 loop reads CASRALASYNEQFF. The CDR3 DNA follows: TGTGCCAGCAGGGCACTAGCGTCGTACAATGAGCAGTTCTTC.